The rows below give T cell receptor beta chains drawn from one sample of a study of Graves' ophthalmopathy and Graves' hyperthyroidism. MiXCR, applied by TCRdb to the multiplex PCR reads, yields one record per CDR3 protein. In the table there are over 450,000 distinct CDR3 sequences, approximately 15% of which are singletons. Sequenced input: blood. Receptors originate from a woman under 40 with Graves' ophthalmopathy. Each CDR3 is given with its conserved first and last residue. A D gene is named only where the DNA matches it firmly. Rows may omit the clone size; those that give it use once, few, many or a size class.

d_gene	v_gene	j_gene	abundance	CDR3aa	CDR3nt
NA	TRBV5-1	TRBJ2-2	many	CASSNQGTGELFF	TGCGCCAGCAGCAACCAGGGGACCGGGGAGCTGTTTTTT
NA	TRBV14	TRBJ1-2	many	CASNQGSTSFYGYTF	TGTGCCAGCAACCAAGGAAGTACGAGTTTTTATGGCTACACCTTC
NA	TRBV12-3/TRBV12-4	TRBJ2-2	few	CASRRFANTGELFF	TGTGCCAGCAGAAGGTTCGCGAACACCGGGGAGCTGTTTTTT
NA	TRBV11-2	TRBJ2-7	few	CASRVYGTYEQYF	TGTGCCAGCAGAGTGTACGGAACCTACGAGCAGTACTTC
NA	TRBV20-1	TRBJ2-5	many	CSARPGLPQETQYF	TGCAGTGCTAGACCGGGACTTCCCCAAGAGACCCAGTACTTC
TRBD2	TRBV4-3	TRBJ2-7	NA	CASSQDTSGREQYF	TGCGCCAGCAGCCAAGATACTAGCGGGCGCGAGCAGTACTTC
NA	TRBV10-3	TRBJ2-5	many	CAISGGREETQYF	TGTGCCATCAGTGGCGGAAGAGAGGAGACCCAGTACTTC
NA	TRBV19	TRBJ2-2	NA	CASTPGQNTGELFF	TGTGCCAGTACGCCGGGACAGAACACCGGGGAGCTGTTTTTT
TRBD2	TRBV6-5	TRBJ2-7	many	CASSPGGRAYEQYF	TGTGCCAGCAGTCCTGGCGGGAGGGCCTACGAGCAGTACTTC
NA	TRBV5-1	TRBJ1-3	NA	CASSLVGVSGGNTIYF	TGCGCCAGCAGCTTGGTGGGAGTCTCTGGAGGAAACACCATATATTTT
NA	TRBV6-5	TRBJ2-2	few	CASSYQGVGTGELFF	TGTGCCAGCAGTTACCAGGGCGTCGGGACCGGGGAGCTGTTTTTT
NA	TRBV14	TRBJ1-2	many	CASSQRSTYGYTF	TGTGCCAGCAGCCAAAGGAGTACCTATGGCTACACCTTC
TRBD1	TRBV30	TRBJ1-2	many	CAWSAAGGSYGYTF	TGTGCCTGGAGTGCGGCAGGGGGCAGCTATGGCTACACCTTC
TRBD1	TRBV20-1	TRBJ1-6	many	CSATAPPGQGYSPLHF	TGCAGTGCTACTGCGCCCCCGGGACAGGGCTATTCACCCCTCCACTTT
NA	TRBV6-1	TRBJ1-2	once	CASSDIVAGNYGYTF	TGTGCCAGCAGTGACATCGTGGCGGGCAACTATGGCTACACCTTC
NA	TRBV5-1	TRBJ1-1	many	CASSLVGGRNTEAFF	TGCGCCAGCAGCTTGGTCGGGGGCAGGAACACTGAAGCTTTCTTT
NA	TRBV4-1	TRBJ2-7	NA	CASSQVPAGKTLNPYEQYF	TGCGCCAGCAGCCAAGTTCCCGCGGGAAAAACCCTAAACCCCTACGAGCAGTACTTC
NA	TRBV2	TRBJ2-7	many	CASSDLGSEQYF	TGTGCCAGCAGTGATCTCGGGAGCGAGCAGTACTTC
NA	TRBV19	TRBJ1-1	many	CASSIEGAEAPEAFF	TGTGCCAGTAGTATAGAGGGGGCCGAGGCCCCTGAAGCTTTCTTT
TRBD1	TRBV6-5	TRBJ2-7	many	CASSKGDSSYEQYF	TGTGCCAGCAGTAAGGGGGACAGCTCCTACGAGCAGTACTTC
NA	TRBV29-1	TRBJ2-2	many	CSATTGNAGELFF	TGCAGCGCCACTACAGGGAATGCCGGGGAGCTGTTTTTT
NA	TRBV10-2	TRBJ1-5	many	CASSGTENQPQHF	TGCGCCAGCAGTGGGACGGAAAATCAGCCCCAGCATTTT
NA	TRBV27	TRBJ1-5	many	CASSRGAAKQPQHF	TGTGCCAGCAGCCGGGGGGCGGCCAAGCAGCCCCAGCATTTT
NA	TRBV30	TRBJ1-6	few	CAWSPKASPLHF	TGTGCCTGGAGCCCTAAGGCCTCACCCCTCCACTTT
NA	TRBV5-1	TRBJ1-2	NA	CASSLAGQSYGYTF	TGCGCCAGCAGCTTGGCCGGGCAGAGCTATGGCTACACCTTC
TRBD1	TRBV6-1	TRBJ2-7	many	CATSDRGYEQYF	TGTGCCACCTCAGACAGGGGCTACGAGCAGTACTTC
NA	TRBV20-1	TRBJ1-2	many	CSARGDRPKGYTF	TGCAGTGCTAGAGGGGACCGCCCGAAAGGCTACACCTTC
TRBD1	TRBV4-1	TRBJ1-3	many	CASSQDLIDRGGNTIYF	TGCGCCAGCAGCCAAGATCTCATAGACAGGGGTGGAAACACCATATATTTT
NA	TRBV11-2	TRBJ2-7	many	CASSFLTEEQYF	TGTGCCAGCAGCTTTTTAACGGAAGAGCAGTACTTC
NA	TRBV12-3/TRBV12-4	TRBJ1-1	many	CASSKTGAEAFF	TGTGCCAGCAGCAAGACAGGCGCTGAAGCTTTCTTT
TRBD2	TRBV7-8	TRBJ2-5	few	CASRPLSGRLETQYF	TGTGCCAGCCGTCCTCTCAGCGGGAGGTTAGAGACCCAGTACTTC
TRBD2	TRBV6-2/TRBV6-3	TRBJ2-6	many	CASSPIAGALSGANVLTF	TGTGCCAGCAGTCCGATAGCGGGAGCGCTCTCTGGGGCCAACGTCCTGACTTTC
TRBD1	TRBV6-5	TRBJ1-1	many	CANQEGGTGEAFF	TGTGCCAACCAAGAAGGGGGCACGGGTGAAGCTTTCTTT
TRBD1	TRBV6-5	TRBJ2-5	many	CASSYSPGQGPAWETQYF	TGTGCCAGCAGTTACTCGCCGGGACAGGGACCCGCATGGGAGACCCAGTACTTC
NA	TRBV4-2	TRBJ1-5	many	CASSQDRDSNQPQHF	TGTGCCAGCAGCCAAGATAGGGATAGCAATCAGCCCCAGCATTTT
NA	TRBV4-1	TRBJ1-2	many	CASSQAGRGYGYTF	TGCGCCAGCAGCCAAGCTGGCAGGGGCTATGGCTACACCTTC
NA	TRBV7-8	TRBJ2-4	NA	CASSLVADIQYF	TGTGCCAGCAGCTTAGTGGCGGACATTCAGTACTTC
NA	TRBV7-8	TRBJ2-5	many	CASSPGTGGTQYF	TGTGCCAGCAGCCCCGGGACCGGGGGGACCCAGTACTTC
NA	TRBV12-3/TRBV12-4	TRBJ2-5	many	CASSLAGEEKTQYF	TGTGCCAGCAGTTTAGCAGGGGAGGAAAAGACCCAGTACTTC
NA	TRBV4-1	TRBJ1-2	many	CASSQDLAGYTF	TGCGCCAGCAGCCAAGACCTGGCTGGCTACACCTTC
NA	TRBV5-1	TRBJ2-7	few	CASSLTQGGEQYF	TGCGCCAGCAGCTTGACCCAGGGCGGGGAGCAGTACTTC
NA	TRBV6-2/TRBV6-3	TRBJ1-1	NA	CASSSNGGWTEAFF	TGTGCCAGCAGCTCAAATGGGGGTTGGACTGAAGCTTTCTTT
TRBD1	TRBV27	TRBJ2-7	NA	CASSPLGGQGPHEQYF	TGTGCCAGCAGTCCCCTTGGGGGACAGGGGCCCCACGAGCAGTACTTC